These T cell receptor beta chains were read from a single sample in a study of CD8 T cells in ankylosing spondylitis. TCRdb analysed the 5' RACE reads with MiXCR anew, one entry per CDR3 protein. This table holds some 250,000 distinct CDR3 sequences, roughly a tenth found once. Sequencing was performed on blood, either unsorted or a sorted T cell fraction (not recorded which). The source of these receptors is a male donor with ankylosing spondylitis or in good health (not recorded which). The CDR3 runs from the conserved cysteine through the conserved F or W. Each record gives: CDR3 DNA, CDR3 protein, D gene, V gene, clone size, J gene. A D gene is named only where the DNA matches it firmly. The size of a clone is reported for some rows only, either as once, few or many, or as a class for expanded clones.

DNA: TGCGCCAGCAGCCCGGGACAGGGGGCGAATTATGAGCAGTTCTTC; CDR3: CASSPGQGANYEQFF; D: TRBD1; V: TRBV4-1; size: many; J: TRBJ2-1
DNA: TGCAGCGGGGGGGAGGTAGGCGGTCAGCCCCAGCATTTT; CDR3: CSGGEVGGQPQHF; D: -; V: TRBV29-1; size: many; J: TRBJ1-5
DNA: TGTGCCAGCGGGCAAGGGGGATCAATCTACGAGCAGTACTTC; CDR3: CASGQGGSIYEQYF; D: -; V: TRBV12-3/TRBV12-4; size: many; J: TRBJ2-7
DNA: TGTGCCAGCAGCCAAGATGGGTCAGGATGGGCGCGTGGCTACACCTTC; CDR3: CASSQDGSGWARGYTF; D: -; V: TRBV3-1; size: -; J: TRBJ1-2
DNA: TGTGCCAGCAGCGGATTCCCGGAGGGCACAGATACGCAGTATTTT; CDR3: CASSGFPEGTDTQYF; D: -; V: TRBV7-9; size: many; J: TRBJ2-3
DNA: TGCAGCGTTATGACAGCTAACTATGGCTACACCTTC; CDR3: CSVMTANYGYTF; D: -; V: TRBV29-1; size: few; J: TRBJ1-2
DNA: TGTGCCAGCAGCTTAGCTAAGACAGGGGCTCGTTATGGCTACACCTTC; CDR3: CASSLAKTGARYGYTF; D: TRBD1; V: TRBV7-2; size: few; J: TRBJ1-2
DNA: TGCAGTGCTGAAACGGCGGGGGTTAGCACAGATACGCAGTATTTT; CDR3: CSAETAGVSTDTQYF; D: TRBD2; V: TRBV20-1; size: many; J: TRBJ2-3
DNA: TGCGCCAGCAGCTTGCGGACAGGGGCGAGCTCTGGGGCCAACGTCCTGACTTTC; CDR3: CASSLRTGASSGANVLTF; D: TRBD1; V: TRBV5-1; size: -; J: TRBJ2-6
DNA: TGCAGTGCTAGAGTCCAGTCCACAGATACGCAGTATTTT; CDR3: CSARVQSTDTQYF; D: -; V: TRBV20-1; size: many; J: TRBJ2-3
DNA: TGTGCCAGCAGTGAGACGTTGAGGGGCGGCGATGAAAAACTGTTTTTT; CDR3: CASSETLRGGDEKLFF; D: -; V: TRBV25-1; size: many; J: TRBJ1-4
DNA: TGTGCCAGCACCACGGACGGGAACACTGAAGCTTTCTTT; CDR3: CASTTDGNTEAFF; D: -; V: TRBV6-6; size: many; J: TRBJ1-1
DNA: TGTGCCAGCAGCTTCCTAACAGGGGCGATTTCAGAGACCCAGTACTTC; CDR3: CASSFLTGAISETQYF; D: TRBD1; V: TRBV5-6; size: many; J: TRBJ2-5
DNA: TGTGCCAGCAGTTACTCCGGAAAGGGGGCTGTGAGCAATCAGCCCCAGCATTTT; CDR3: CASSYSGKGAVSNQPQHF; D: TRBD1; V: TRBV6-2/TRBV6-3; size: many; J: TRBJ1-5
DNA: TGTGCCCCCGGACAGGGGGCCTTC; CDR3: CAPGQGAF; D: TRBD1; V: TRBV6-5; size: many; J: TRBJ1-2
DNA: TGCAGTGCTACCCGCGACAGGGGGGGAGAGACCCAGTACTTC; CDR3: CSATRDRGGETQYF; D: TRBD1; V: TRBV20-1; size: many; J: TRBJ2-5
DNA: TGTGCCAGCAGCCCTAAACCGGGGGGTATCGGAGCTTTCTTT; CDR3: CASSPKPGGIGAFF; D: -; V: TRBV3-1; size: many; J: TRBJ1-1
DNA: TGCGCCAGCAGCCAAGATTACGGACAGGGGTCCCATGGCTACACCTTC; CDR3: CASSQDYGQGSHGYTF; D: TRBD1; V: TRBV4-1; size: many; J: TRBJ1-2
DNA: TGTGCCAGCAGCTTGGGGGACAGGGTTGAGCAGTACTTC; CDR3: CASSLGDRVEQYF; D: TRBD1; V: TRBV5-5; size: few; J: TRBJ2-7
DNA: TGTGCCAGCAGTGAAACTTACCAGGGGACACAAGAGACCCAGTACTTC; CDR3: CASSETYQGTQETQYF; D: -; V: TRBV25-1; size: -; J: TRBJ2-5
DNA: TGTGCCAGCACCACGCAGAGGGGGAACACTGAAGCTTTCTTT; CDR3: CASTTQRGNTEAFF; D: -; V: TRBV12-3/TRBV12-4; size: many; J: TRBJ1-1
DNA: TGTGCCAGCAGAGTTGTGGGTTCTTGGGGGGCCAACGTCCTGACTTTC; CDR3: CASRVVGSWGANVLTF; D: -; V: TRBV5-5; size: few; J: TRBJ2-6
DNA: TGCAGTGTAACGAGGACTAGTGAGTCCGGGGAGCTGTTTTTT; CDR3: CSVTRTSESGELFF; D: TRBD2; V: TRBV20-1; size: -; J: TRBJ2-2
DNA: TGTGCCAGCAGTCGACTAGCGGGCATCACAGATACGCAGTATTTT; CDR3: CASSRLAGITDTQYF; D: TRBD2; V: TRBV7-8; size: few; J: TRBJ2-3
DNA: TGTGCCAGCAGCCAAAGTCTCGTCCCTGGGGAGCTGTTTTTT; CDR3: CASSQSLVPGELFF; D: -; V: TRBV3-1; size: few; J: TRBJ2-2
DNA: TGCGCCAGCAGCGAGAATTTGGAGCAGTACTTC; CDR3: CASSENLEQYF; D: -; V: TRBV5-1; size: many; J: TRBJ2-7
DNA: TGTGCCAGCAGTTCCCCCGGGGCCAGGGATAATTCACCCCTCCACTTT; CDR3: CASSSPGARDNSPLHF; D: -; V: TRBV6-5; size: many; J: TRBJ1-6
DNA: TGTGCCAGCAGCCCCCGGCGGGCGGGAGCCAATGAGCAGTTCTTC; CDR3: CASSPRRAGANEQFF; D: TRBD2; V: TRBV9; size: many; J: TRBJ2-1
DNA: TGTGCCAGCAGTTTAACCCGGACGGACTATAGCAATCAGCCCCAGCATTTT; CDR3: CASSLTRTDYSNQPQHF; D: -; V: TRBV12-3/TRBV12-4; size: many; J: TRBJ1-5
DNA: TGTGCCACCAGCAGAGTCAGCGTCCTGCCCCAAGAGACCCAGTACTTC; CDR3: CATSRVSVLPQETQYF; D: -; V: TRBV15; size: few; J: TRBJ2-5
DNA: TGTGCCAGCAGCTACGGACAGCAAGAGACCCAGTACTTC; CDR3: CASSYGQQETQYF; D: -; V: TRBV7-6; size: many; J: TRBJ2-5
DNA: TGTGCCTTGAAGGTCTTATCAGTAGAGACCCAGTACTTC; CDR3: CALKVLSVETQYF; D: -; V: TRBV30; size: -; J: TRBJ2-5
DNA: TGTGCCAGCAGCCGTTTACCCAGGATGGCCGACGAGCAGTACTTC; CDR3: CASSRLPRMADEQYF; D: -; V: TRBV5-6; size: many; J: TRBJ2-7
DNA: TGTGCCAGCAGTTTATGGCTGGCCGGGGAGCTGTTTTTT; CDR3: CASSLWLAGELFF; D: -; V: TRBV27; size: -; J: TRBJ2-2
DNA: TGCGCCAGCAGCCCAACTGGAACAGGGGTATTGGGGGCCAACGTCCTGACTTTC; CDR3: CASSPTGTGVLGANVLTF; D: TRBD1; V: TRBV5-1; size: many; J: TRBJ2-6
DNA: TGCAGTGCTAGAATAGCGTGGCAGGGAGGCTACGAGCAGTACTTC; CDR3: CSARIAWQGGYEQYF; D: -; V: TRBV20-1; size: many; J: TRBJ2-7
DNA: TGTGCCAGCAGCTTCGACAGGGGGCCCTTCTATGGCTACACCTTC; CDR3: CASSFDRGPFYGYTF; D: TRBD1; V: TRBV11-2; size: many; J: TRBJ1-2
DNA: TGCGCCAGCAGCTTCAGGGACGACACCGGGGAGCTGTTTTTT; CDR3: CASSFRDDTGELFF; D: -; V: TRBV5-1; size: many; J: TRBJ2-2
DNA: TGTGCCAGCAGCACCCGACCAGGGACCGGGGAGCTGTTTTTT; CDR3: CASSTRPGTGELFF; D: -; V: TRBV11-2; size: many; J: TRBJ2-2
DNA: TGTGCCAGCAGCTTAGGGGGGGGGGCCACAGATACGCAGTATTTT; CDR3: CASSLGGGATDTQYF; D: -; V: TRBV7-3; size: many; J: TRBJ2-3
DNA: TGCGCCAGCAGCTTGGGTCCAGATCCCACTGAAGCTTTCTTT; CDR3: CASSLGPDPTEAFF; D: -; V: TRBV5-1; size: many; J: TRBJ1-1
DNA: TGCGCCAGCAGCAAAACCTTGGACGAGACCCAGTACTTC; CDR3: CASSKTLDETQYF; D: -; V: TRBV5-1; size: many; J: TRBJ2-5
DNA: TGTGCCAGCAGCTTGATGGGCGGGGAGCTGTTTTTT; CDR3: CASSLMGGELFF; D: -; V: TRBV11-2; size: few; J: TRBJ2-2
DNA: TGTGCCAGCAGTTTACCGGGTGAAGAGACCCAGTACTTC; CDR3: CASSLPGEETQYF; D: -; V: TRBV12-3/TRBV12-4; size: many; J: TRBJ2-5
DNA: TGTGCCAGCAGCCCACGGGGGGCCAGCAATCAGTCCCAGCATTTT; CDR3: CASSPRGASNQSQHF; D: -; V: TRBV12-3/TRBV12-4; size: many; J: TRBJ1-5
DNA: TGTGCCAGCAGCCTTTGGGCCGTGGATGAGCAGTTCTTC; CDR3: CASSLWAVDEQFF; D: -; V: TRBV3-1; size: many; J: TRBJ2-1
DNA: TGTGCCAGCAGCCAAGAGATGGGGAATTCACCCCTCCACTTT; CDR3: CASSQEMGNSPLHF; D: -; V: TRBV3-1; size: many; J: TRBJ1-6
DNA: TGTGCCAGCAGCTTAAGGGGATTTGGAAACACCATATATTTT; CDR3: CASSLRGFGNTIYF; D: -; V: TRBV7-2; size: many; J: TRBJ1-3
DNA: TGCGCCAGCATGAAGCGGGAGACTAGCACAGATACGCAGTATTTT; CDR3: CASMKRETSTDTQYF; D: TRBD2; V: TRBV5-1; size: many; J: TRBJ2-3
DNA: TGCGCCTTCGGGGACCGCTATAATGAAAAACTGTTTTTT; CDR3: CAFGDRYNEKLFF; D: -; V: TRBV29-1; size: many; J: TRBJ1-4
DNA: TGTGCCAGCAGTTTGAGGCCAGTGAACACTGAAGCTTTCTTT; CDR3: CASSLRPVNTEAFF; D: -; V: TRBV12-3/TRBV12-4; size: many; J: TRBJ1-1
DNA: TGTGCCAGCAGCTTGGTTCAGGGGGCGAACACCATATATTTT; CDR3: CASSLVQGANTIYF; D: TRBD1; V: TRBV5-6; size: many; J: TRBJ1-3
DNA: TGCAGTGCTAGAGGGGTGGGCCTCCTGAACTATGGCTACACCTTC; CDR3: CSARGVGLLNYGYTF; D: -; V: TRBV20-1; size: many; J: TRBJ1-2
DNA: TGTGCCACCAGCAGAGATCTGCGTGGATCGAGGGGACTCTCCTACGAGCAGTACTTC; CDR3: CATSRDLRGSRGLSYEQYF; D: -; V: TRBV15; size: many; J: TRBJ2-7
DNA: TGCAGTGCCCCGAGCACCGGGGAGCTGTTTTTT; CDR3: CSAPSTGELFF; D: -; V: TRBV20-1; size: many; J: TRBJ2-2
DNA: TGCAGCGTTGAACGGCCCGGACAGGCCTACGAGCAGTACTTC; CDR3: CSVERPGQAYEQYF; D: TRBD1; V: TRBV29-1; size: -; J: TRBJ2-7
DNA: TGTGCCTGCTCTTTAACCGTCACCGGGACTCTTGGGGAGACCCAGTACTTC; CDR3: CACSLTVTGTLGETQYF; D: -; V: TRBV3-1; size: -; J: TRBJ2-5
DNA: TGCGCCAGTACAGGGACTAGCTCTCCAGAGGAGCAGTACTTC; CDR3: CASTGTSSPEEQYF; D: TRBD2; V: TRBV5-1; size: -; J: TRBJ2-7
DNA: TGCAGTGCTAGAGGCCCTAGCGGGGGGTCCCACTACGAGCAGTACTTC; CDR3: CSARGPSGGSHYEQYF; D: TRBD2; V: TRBV20-1; size: many; J: TRBJ2-7
DNA: TGTGCCATCAGTGATCTTGGGGGACATCTCAACATTCAGTACTTC; CDR3: CAISDLGGHLNIQYF; D: -; V: TRBV10-3; size: many; J: TRBJ2-4